This T cell receptor beta chain was documented in a study of post-analysis software for immune sequencing data. Study-level information: Relapsing-remitting, secondary progressive and progressive-relapsing multiple sclerosis were all included among the disease courses.

Unique molecular identifiers were built into the TCR beta cDNA libraries. cDNA molecules numbering about half a million came from roughly 1.1 to 9.2 million T cells. Via MiXCR, TCRdb re-called the PCR reads, giving one row per CDR3 protein. Among hundreds of thousands of distinct CDR3 sequences listed, roughly 27% were seen once. The CDR3 consists of 14 residues. Trimming left V 0 bases short and J 8 bases short, with 11 bases between. The germline V gene encodes CDR1 SGHTA and CDR2 FQGNSA. General study results and limits: The F measure placed samples prepared in the same batch into strongly shared clusters. Significantly decreased normalized Chao1 diversity was recorded for multiple sclerosis patients relative to controls. The five TRBV segments detected at higher frequency in patients than in controls included TRBV5-6, TRBV5-1 and TRBV20-1.

Notes on this clonotype: The antigen is unknown.

The chain combines TRBV7-2 with TRBJ2-1; D not certain. Input material: blood. The receptor was isolated from a girl under 18 with multiple sclerosis. Written as DNA, the CDR3 is TGTGCCAGCAGCTTAGCGAAGGGTTACTATGAGCAGTTCTTC. It specifies CASSLAKGYYEQFF.